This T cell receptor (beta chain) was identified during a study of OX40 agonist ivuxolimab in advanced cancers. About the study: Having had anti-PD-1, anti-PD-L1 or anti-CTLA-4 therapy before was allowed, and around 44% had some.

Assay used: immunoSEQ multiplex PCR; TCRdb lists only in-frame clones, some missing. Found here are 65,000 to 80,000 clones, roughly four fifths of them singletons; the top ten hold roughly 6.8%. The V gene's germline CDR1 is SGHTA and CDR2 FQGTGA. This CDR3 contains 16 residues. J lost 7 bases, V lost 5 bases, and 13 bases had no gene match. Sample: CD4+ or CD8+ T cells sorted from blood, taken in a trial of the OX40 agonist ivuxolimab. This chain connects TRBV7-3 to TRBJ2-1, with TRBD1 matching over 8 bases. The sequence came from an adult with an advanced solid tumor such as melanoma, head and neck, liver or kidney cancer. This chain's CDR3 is CASSPTDRGSGNEQFF. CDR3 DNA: TGTGCCAGCAGCCCGACAGACAGGGGTAGTGGGAATGAGCAGTTCTTC. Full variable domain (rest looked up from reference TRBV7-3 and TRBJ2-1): GAGVSQTPSNKVTEKGKYVELRCDPISGHTALYWYRQSLGQGPEFLIYFQGTGAADDSGLPNDRFFAVRPEGSVSTLKIQRTERGDSAVYLCASSPTDRGSGNEQFFGPGTRLTVL.